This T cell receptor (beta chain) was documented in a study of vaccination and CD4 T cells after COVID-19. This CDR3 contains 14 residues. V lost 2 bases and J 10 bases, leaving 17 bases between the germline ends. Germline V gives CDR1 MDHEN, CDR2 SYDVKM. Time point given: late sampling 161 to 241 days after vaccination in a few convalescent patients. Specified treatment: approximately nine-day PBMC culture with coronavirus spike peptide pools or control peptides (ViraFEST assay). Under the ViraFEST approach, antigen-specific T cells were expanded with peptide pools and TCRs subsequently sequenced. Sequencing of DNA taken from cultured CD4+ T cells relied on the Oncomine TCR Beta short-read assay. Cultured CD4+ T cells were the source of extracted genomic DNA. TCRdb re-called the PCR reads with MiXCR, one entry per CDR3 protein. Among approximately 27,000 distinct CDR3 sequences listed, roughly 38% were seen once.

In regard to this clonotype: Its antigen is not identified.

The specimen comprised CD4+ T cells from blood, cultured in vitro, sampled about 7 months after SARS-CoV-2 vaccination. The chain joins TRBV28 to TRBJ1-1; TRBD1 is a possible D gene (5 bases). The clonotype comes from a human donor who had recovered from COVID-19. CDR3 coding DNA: TGTGCCAGCAGTTTAGCCCCCGGACAAAGGGGAGCTTTCTTT. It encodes CASSLAPGQRGAFF. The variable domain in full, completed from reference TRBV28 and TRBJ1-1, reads DVKVTQSSRYLVKRTGEKVFLECVQDMDHENMFWYRQDPGLGLRLIYFSYDVKMKEKGDIPEGYSVSREKKERFSLILESASTNQTSMYLCASSLAPGQRGAFFGQGTRLTVV.